This is a list of T cell receptor beta chains from one sample in a study of shared clonotypes between healthy human individuals. Libraries were prepared by immunoSEQ multiplex PCR; TCRdb keeps only in-frame clonotypes and omits some of them. The table records 850,000 to 1,200,000 clones, about 75% of them present only once. Sequenced: memory CD4+ T cells sorted from blood. All receptors come from a man aged 18-30 years in good health. Each CDR3 is given with its conserved first and last residue. Each record gives: CDR3 protein, CDR3 DNA, V gene, clone size, J gene, D gene. The D gene is left open where the match is weak. Only part of the rows carry a size: once, few, many, or a class if the clone is expanded.

cdr3_aa: CASSLSGRGYGYTF
cdr3_nt: TGTGCCAGCAGTTTATCAGGACGGGGCTATGGCTACACCTTC
v_call: TRBV27
clone_size: few
j_call: TRBJ1-2
d_call: -

cdr3_aa: CASSLTRQEYGYTF
cdr3_nt: TGTGCCAGCAGCTTAACACGGCAAGAGTATGGCTACACCTTC
v_call: TRBV7-3
clone_size: -
j_call: TRBJ1-2
d_call: -

cdr3_aa: CASSQVTGRGNQPQHF
cdr3_nt: TGCGCCAGCAGCCAAGTCACAGGGAGGGGCAATCAGCCCCAGCATTTT
v_call: TRBV4-1
clone_size: many
j_call: TRBJ1-5
d_call: -

cdr3_aa: CASSHGVDRSYGYTF
cdr3_nt: TGTGCCAGCAGCCATGGAGTAGACAGGAGCTATGGCTACACCTTC
v_call: TRBV14
clone_size: -
j_call: TRBJ1-2
d_call: -

cdr3_aa: CASSSRGGELFF
cdr3_nt: TGCGCCAGCAGTTCAAGGGGCGGGGAGCTGTTTTTT
v_call: TRBV5-1
clone_size: -
j_call: TRBJ2-2
d_call: -

cdr3_aa: CAWTQADLETQYF
cdr3_nt: TGTGCCTGGACACAGGCCGATCTGGAGACCCAGTACTTC
v_call: TRBV30
clone_size: -
j_call: TRBJ2-5
d_call: -

cdr3_aa: CASKLAGGQETQYF
cdr3_nt: TGTGCCAGTAAACTAGCGGGGGGTCAAGAGACCCAGTACTTC
v_call: TRBV19
clone_size: -
j_call: TRBJ2-5
d_call: TRBD2

cdr3_aa: CASSDPRTYGYTF
cdr3_nt: TGTGCCAGCAGTGACCCCCGTACCTATGGCTACACCTTC
v_call: TRBV25-1
clone_size: -
j_call: TRBJ1-2
d_call: -

cdr3_aa: CASSSQGGSYEQYF
cdr3_nt: TGTGCCAGCAGCTCGCAGGGGGGCTCCTACGAGCAGTACTTC
v_call: TRBV7-2
clone_size: -
j_call: TRBJ2-7
d_call: -

cdr3_aa: CASSFSWQGAVHAGELFF
cdr3_nt: TGTGCCAGCAGCTTCTCGTGGCAGGGGGCGGTCCACGCCGGGGAGCTGTTTTTT
v_call: TRBV7-2
clone_size: once
j_call: TRBJ2-2
d_call: TRBD1

cdr3_aa: CASSLKRGSAGELFF
cdr3_nt: TGTGCCAGCAGCTTGAAAAGGGGCTCGGCCGGGGAGCTGTTTTTT
v_call: TRBV5-4
clone_size: -
j_call: TRBJ2-2
d_call: -

cdr3_aa: CASSLRRGGLETQYF
cdr3_nt: TGTGCCAGCAGTTTAAGGCGGGGGGGCCTAGAGACCCAGTACTTC
v_call: TRBV28
clone_size: -
j_call: TRBJ2-5
d_call: TRBD2

cdr3_aa: CASSFGQTGNAKNIQYF
cdr3_nt: TGCGCCAGCAGCTTTGGCCAGACAGGGAACGCCAAAAACATTCAGTACTTC
v_call: TRBV5-1
clone_size: -
j_call: TRBJ2-4
d_call: TRBD1

cdr3_aa: CASSLRGQETQYF
cdr3_nt: TGTGCCAGCAGCTTACGGGGCCAAGAGACCCAGTACTTC
v_call: TRBV7-2
clone_size: -
j_call: TRBJ2-5
d_call: -

cdr3_aa: CASSLGQENEKLFF
cdr3_nt: TGCGCCAGCAGCCTGGGACAGGAGAATGAAAAACTGTTTTTT
v_call: TRBV5-1
clone_size: -
j_call: TRBJ1-4
d_call: TRBD1

cdr3_aa: CASSIGTANYGYTF
cdr3_nt: TGTGCCAGTAGTATCGGGACGGCGAACTATGGCTACACCTTC
v_call: TRBV19
clone_size: -
j_call: TRBJ1-2
d_call: -

cdr3_aa: CASSKEAGGPVNYGYTF
cdr3_nt: TGTGCCAGCAGCAAAGAAGCAGGGGGGCCCGTTAACTATGGCTACACCTTC
v_call: TRBV21-1
clone_size: -
j_call: TRBJ1-2
d_call: -

cdr3_aa: CASSEVAGDRSGELFF
cdr3_nt: TGTGCCAGCAGTGAGGTAGCGGGAGATCGGTCCGGGGAGCTGTTTTTT
v_call: TRBV6-4
clone_size: few
j_call: TRBJ2-2
d_call: TRBD2

cdr3_aa: CASSARTGTQYF
cdr3_nt: TGCGCCAGCAGCGCCCGGACCGGGACCCAGTACTTC
v_call: TRBV4-1
clone_size: -
j_call: TRBJ2-5
d_call: -

cdr3_aa: CASSYSGSSTDTQYF
cdr3_nt: TGTGCCAGCAGTTACTCGGGGTCTAGCACAGATACGCAGTATTTT
v_call: TRBV6-5
clone_size: -
j_call: TRBJ2-3
d_call: -

cdr3_aa: CASSFYTGGTEAFF
cdr3_nt: TGCGCCAGCAGCTTTTATACGGGGGGCACTGAAGCTTTCTTT
v_call: TRBV5-1
clone_size: -
j_call: TRBJ1-1
d_call: -

cdr3_aa: CASSGKTGGVYTF
cdr3_nt: TGTGCCAGCAGCGGAAAGACAGGAGGAGTCTACACCTTC
v_call: TRBV7-2
clone_size: -
j_call: TRBJ1-2
d_call: -

cdr3_aa: CASSGDSHRQPQHF
cdr3_nt: TGTGCCAGCAGTGGGGACAGTCATAGGCAGCCCCAGCATTTT
v_call: TRBV2
clone_size: -
j_call: TRBJ1-5
d_call: TRBD1

cdr3_aa: CASSLAGGQAHNQPQHF
cdr3_nt: TGTGCCAGCAGCTTGGCTGGTGGGCAGGCTCACAATCAGCCCCAGCATTTT
v_call: TRBV5-8
clone_size: -
j_call: TRBJ1-5
d_call: -

cdr3_aa: CAWSVSSGIYGYTF
cdr3_nt: TGTGCCTGGAGTGTTTCATCGGGGATTTATGGCTACACCTTC
v_call: TRBV30
clone_size: -
j_call: TRBJ1-2
d_call: -

cdr3_aa: CAISAGLAAPRLFF
cdr3_nt: TGTGCCATCAGTGCGGGACTAGCGGCCCCCAGACTGTTCTTC
v_call: TRBV10-3
clone_size: -
j_call: TRBJ2-1
d_call: TRBD2

cdr3_aa: CASSLSQIAGANTGELFF
cdr3_nt: TGTGCCAGCAGCTTAAGTCAAATAGCGGGTGCGAACACCGGGGAGCTGTTTTTT
v_call: TRBV13
clone_size: -
j_call: TRBJ2-2
d_call: TRBD2

cdr3_aa: CASTRLGQGMSPLHF
cdr3_nt: TGCGCCAGCACCCGTTTGGGACAGGGTATGTCACCCCTCCACTTT
v_call: TRBV10-2
clone_size: -
j_call: TRBJ1-6
d_call: TRBD1

cdr3_aa: CASSLSPAETYEQYF
cdr3_nt: TGTGCCAGCAGCTTGAGTCCAGCGGAAACGTACGAGCAGTACTTC
v_call: TRBV5-4
clone_size: -
j_call: TRBJ2-7
d_call: -

cdr3_aa: CASSYSGKAFF
cdr3_nt: TGTGCCAGCAGTTACTCGGGGAAGGCTTTCTTT
v_call: TRBV6-5
clone_size: -
j_call: TRBJ1-1
d_call: -

cdr3_aa: CASSDPSSGQETQYF
cdr3_nt: TGTGCCAGCAGTGACCCGTCTAGCGGACAAGAGACCCAGTACTTC
v_call: TRBV25-1
clone_size: once
j_call: TRBJ2-5
d_call: TRBD2

cdr3_aa: CASSKGQPNTGELFF
cdr3_nt: TGTGCCAGCAGTAAAGGACAGCCGAACACCGGGGAGCTGTTTTTT
v_call: TRBV28
clone_size: -
j_call: TRBJ2-2
d_call: -

cdr3_aa: CASIAGPSGNTIYF
cdr3_nt: TGTGCCAGCATCGCAGGTCCCTCTGGAAACACCATATATTTT
v_call: TRBV6-1
clone_size: once
j_call: TRBJ1-3
d_call: -

cdr3_aa: CASSQGHSGNTIYF
cdr3_nt: TGTGCCAGCAGTCAGGGCCACTCTGGAAACACCATATATTTT
v_call: TRBV6-6
clone_size: -
j_call: TRBJ1-3
d_call: -

cdr3_aa: CAWSVWASGGFEQFF
cdr3_nt: TGTGCCTGGAGTGTCTGGGCTAGCGGGGGTTTTGAGCAGTTCTTC
v_call: TRBV30
clone_size: -
j_call: TRBJ2-1
d_call: TRBD2

cdr3_aa: CASSTRQGLNTEAFF
cdr3_nt: TGTGCCAGCAGCACAAGACAGGGACTCAACACTGAAGCTTTCTTT
v_call: TRBV5-4
clone_size: -
j_call: TRBJ1-1
d_call: TRBD1

cdr3_aa: CASSSLAGGNNEQFF
cdr3_nt: TGCGCCAGCAGCTCCCTAGCGGGAGGTAACAATGAGCAGTTCTTC
v_call: TRBV5-1
clone_size: -
j_call: TRBJ2-1
d_call: TRBD2

cdr3_aa: CASSLGDSAGSYTF
cdr3_nt: TGCGCCAGCAGCTTGGGAGACAGCGCGGGAAGCTACACCTTC
v_call: TRBV5-1
clone_size: few
j_call: TRBJ1-2
d_call: -

cdr3_aa: CARKTGQVTNAYEQYF
cdr3_nt: TGCGCCAGGAAGACAGGACAAGTAACCAACGCCTACGAGCAGTACTTC
v_call: TRBV23-1
clone_size: -
j_call: TRBJ2-7
d_call: -

cdr3_aa: CASSPSGKQETQYF
cdr3_nt: TGTGCCAGCAGCCCGTCAGGGAAACAAGAGACCCAGTACTTC
v_call: TRBV11-2
clone_size: -
j_call: TRBJ2-5
d_call: -

cdr3_aa: CASNRRAGGYEQYF
cdr3_nt: TGTGCCAGCAACCGCCGAGCGGGGGGCTACGAGCAGTACTTC
v_call: TRBV27
clone_size: few
j_call: TRBJ2-7
d_call: TRBD2

cdr3_aa: CASSLDRQKNTEAFF
cdr3_nt: TGTGCCAGCAGCTTAGATCGGCAGAAGAACACTGAAGCTTTCTTT
v_call: TRBV7-9
clone_size: -
j_call: TRBJ1-1
d_call: -

cdr3_aa: CASSLARSGGADTQYF
cdr3_nt: TGCGCCAGCAGCTTGGCCCGGAGCGGGGGGGCAGATACGCAGTATTTT
v_call: TRBV5-1
clone_size: -
j_call: TRBJ2-3
d_call: TRBD2

cdr3_aa: CAWSFGSPSEAFF
cdr3_nt: TGTGCCTGGAGTTTCGGGTCTCCAAGTGAAGCTTTCTTT
v_call: TRBV30
clone_size: -
j_call: TRBJ1-1
d_call: -

cdr3_aa: CASSVPTTSVRSSYEQYF
cdr3_nt: TGTGCCAGCAGTGTCCCGACGACTAGCGTAAGGAGCTCCTACGAGCAGTACTTC
v_call: TRBV2
clone_size: -
j_call: TRBJ2-7
d_call: TRBD2

cdr3_aa: CASSLAPVYGYTF
cdr3_nt: TGTGCCAGCAGCTTAGCGCCCGTCTATGGCTACACCTTC
v_call: TRBV7-2
clone_size: few
j_call: TRBJ1-2
d_call: -

cdr3_aa: CASSPLALVDTQYF
cdr3_nt: TGTGCCAGCTCACCACTTGCACTAGTGGATACGCAGTATTTT
v_call: TRBV18
clone_size: -
j_call: TRBJ2-3
d_call: -

cdr3_aa: CASSVGLGANTGELFF
cdr3_nt: TGTGCCAGCAGCGTGGGTCTGGGGGCGAACACCGGGGAGCTGTTTTTT
v_call: TRBV9
clone_size: -
j_call: TRBJ2-2
d_call: -

cdr3_aa: CASSQPDRGQETQYF
cdr3_nt: TGTGCCAGCAGCCAACCTGACAGGGGCCAAGAGACCCAGTACTTC
v_call: TRBV7-6
clone_size: -
j_call: TRBJ2-5
d_call: TRBD1

cdr3_aa: CASSVEEGARDEQYF
cdr3_nt: TGTGCCAGCAGCGTAGAGGAGGGGGCGCGCGACGAGCAGTACTTC
v_call: TRBV9
clone_size: -
j_call: TRBJ2-7
d_call: -

cdr3_aa: CASSSQGFSTEAFF
cdr3_nt: TGTGCCAGCTCCTCACAGGGTTTTAGCACTGAAGCTTTCTTT
v_call: TRBV6-5
clone_size: -
j_call: TRBJ1-1
d_call: -

cdr3_aa: CASSLGGQGNEQFF
cdr3_nt: TGTGCCAGCAGTTTAGGGGGACAGGGGAATGAGCAGTTCTTC
v_call: TRBV28
clone_size: -
j_call: TRBJ2-1
d_call: TRBD1

cdr3_aa: CASSAGLAGASTDTQYF
cdr3_nt: TGCGCCAGCAGTGCAGGACTAGCGGGGGCTTCGACAGATACGCAGTATTTT
v_call: TRBV10-1
clone_size: once
j_call: TRBJ2-3
d_call: TRBD2

cdr3_aa: CASISSTSSYNEQFF
cdr3_nt: TGTGCCAGCATTTCATCGACGAGCTCCTACAATGAGCAGTTCTTC
v_call: TRBV5-6
clone_size: -
j_call: TRBJ2-1
d_call: -

cdr3_aa: CAISGSGDGAEQYF
cdr3_nt: TGTGCCATCAGCGGATCCGGAGACGGAGCCGAGCAGTACTTC
v_call: TRBV10-3
clone_size: once
j_call: TRBJ2-7
d_call: -

cdr3_aa: CASSFSSGYTF
cdr3_nt: TGCGCCAGCAGCTTCAGTTCCGGCTACACCTTC
v_call: TRBV4-1
clone_size: many
j_call: TRBJ1-2
d_call: -

cdr3_aa: CASSPSLGVNSPLHF
cdr3_nt: TGTGCCAGCTCACCTTCACTGGGTGTCAATTCACCCCTCCACTTT
v_call: TRBV18
clone_size: few
j_call: TRBJ1-6
d_call: -

cdr3_aa: CASSLAVGSSYNEQFF
cdr3_nt: TGTGCCAGCAGCTTAGCCGTGGGAAGCTCCTACAATGAGCAGTTCTTC
v_call: TRBV7-9
clone_size: few
j_call: TRBJ2-1
d_call: -